A single sample gave rise to the 29 T cell receptor beta chains below, sequenced in a study of blood T cell repertoires in COVID-19 (dated by TCRdb to 2018 to 2020). The library relied on the immunoSEQ multiplex PCR assay. The table comes from immuneACCESS by way of TCRdb, which keeps in-frame sequences with V and J called. Part of the clones is missing from these tables; in studies checked, under half for an unresolved V gene and the rest for unknown reasons. The sample table shows 210,000 or so clones, and around four fifths are seen once. About a sixth of the sample belongs to the ten largest clones. Sequences were obtained from peripheral blood. These receptors originate from an elderly woman with active or convalescent COVID-19.

The CDR3 here is CASRGGQGAETQYF. The CDR3 DNA sequence: TGCGCCAGCAGAGGGGGGCAGGGGGCAGAGACCCAGTACTTC. The rearrangement uses TRBV4-1 and TRBJ2-5; 8 nucleotides agree with TRBD1. After removal of 6 bases from V and 4 bases from J, the junction contained 7 bases not matched to a gene. The V gene's germline CDR1 is MGHRA and CDR2 YSYEKL. The CDR3 consists of 14 residues.

The chain links TRBV4-1 to TRBJ2-7, with D possibly being TRBD1 (6 bases). The germline V gene has CDR1 MGHRA and CDR2 YSYEKL. With 3 bases removed from V and 2 bases from J, the gap between germline ends came to 8 bases. This CDR3 spans 13 amino acids. The CDR3 DNA sequence: TGCGCCAGCAGCCACCGGGACACCTACGAGCAGTACTTC. Protein sequence: CASSHRDTYEQYF.

This clone turned up a few times. V gene TRBV20-1 combines with J gene TRBJ1-3; D remains unclear. V lost 3 bases, J lost 7 bases, and 7 bases lay in between. Germline CDR1 is DFQATT and CDR2 is SNEGSKA (reference sequence). This CDR3 is 11 amino acids long. The CDR3 reads CSASDFNTIYF. The CDR3 region has the DNA TGCAGTGCTAGTGACTTCAACACCATATATTTT.

The chain has TRBV18 and TRBJ1-5; TRBD1 matches 7 bases. Unmatched junction bases numbered 12, after V lost 3 bases and J lost 7 bases. Germline-derived CDR1 and CDR2 are KGHSH and LQKENI. This CDR3 contains 16 residues. CDR3 sequence (DNA): TGTGCCAGCTCACCTTCAAGGCAGGGGGTGAACCAGCCCCAGCATTTT. Amino acid sequence: CASSPSRQGVNQPQHF. The entire variable domain, with the rest obtained from reference TRBV18 and TRBJ1-5, is as follows: NAGVMQNPRHLVRRRGQEARLRCSPMKGHSHVYWYRQLPEEGLKFMVYLQKENIIDESGMPKERFSAEFPKEGPSILRIQQVVRGDSAAYFCASSPSRQGVNQPQHFGDGTRLSIL.

A single count supports this clone. The chain recombines TRBV5-1 with TRBJ2-6; TRBD2 matches at 10 bases. The trim removed 4 bases at V and 0 bases at J, leaving 4 bases unmatched. The CDR3 loop spans 17 amino acids. Germline V gene lookup returns CDR1 SGHRS and CDR2 YFSETQ. CDR3 bases: TGCGCCAGCAGCGCTGCTAGCGGGGGCTCTGGGGCCAACGTCCTGACTTTC. It is translated as CASSAASGGSGANVLTF.

The chain recombines TRBV5-5 with TRBJ1-1; D remains ambiguous. Between the trimmed V and J ends, which lost 1 base and 1 base, there was a span of 11 bases. Germline CDR1 and CDR2: SGHKS and YYEKEE (reference sequence). The CDR3 extends over 15 amino acids. In DNA, the CDR3 is TGTGCCAGCAGCTTGTTTGGCGGGCAGAACACTGAAGCTTTCTTT. This codes for CASSLFGGQNTEAFF.

J is TRBJ1-2 and V is TRBV6-5; 8 bases match TRBD1. The CDR3 has 14 amino acids. Losses at the gene ends were 5 bases for V and 2 bases for J; bases not matched to a gene: 4. Per germline, CDR1 MNHEY and CDR2 SVGAGI. CDR3 sequence (DNA): TGTGCCAGCAGTACCCGGACAGGGAACTATGGCTACACCTTC. Its protein is CASSTRTGNYGYTF.

This rearrangement joins TRBV30 to TRBJ2-1, with TRBD2 matching 9 bases. Germline CDR1 is GTSNPN and CDR2 is SVGIG (reference sequence). J was trimmed by 8 bases and V by 3 bases; bases with no gene match: 8. The CDR3 runs 14 residues. CDR3 nucleotides: TGTGCCTGGAGGGGGGGAGCGGGAGGCTATGAGCAGTTCTTC. This sequence encodes CAWRGGAGGYEQFF.

The V call is TRBV6-5, the J call TRBJ1-4; maybe TRBD1 (5 bases). In germline, CDR1 is MNHEY, CDR2 SVGAGI. The CDR3 spans 12 residues. Trimming stripped 6 bases from V and 6 bases from J, with 8 bases between. CDR3 in amino acids: CASRGGDEKLFF. In DNA form, the CDR3 reads TGTGCCAGCAGGGGGGGGGATGAAAAACTGTTTTTT.

The J gene is TRBJ2-3, the V gene TRBV5-1; possible D gene TRBD1, 5 bases. CDR1 is SGHRS, CDR2 YFSETQ, per germline. V was pared by 0 bases and J by 5 bases, with 13 bases between. This CDR3 contains 15 residues. CDR3 nucleotides: TGCGCCAGCAGCTTGGCCGGTAGGGGTGGAGATACGCAGTATTTT. The encoded protein is CASSLAGRGGDTQYF.

This clone has just one count. J is TRBJ1-2 and V is TRBV27, with 8 bases aligning to TRBD1. The CDR3 totals 16 residues. Germline V gives CDR1 MNHEY, CDR2 SMNVEV (reference sequence). The V gene end was trimmed by 1 base and the J gene end by 4 bases; junction bases not matched to a gene: 8. DNA for the CDR3: TGTGCCAGCAGTTTATTTAGGACAGGGACCTTCTATGGCTACACCTTC. This translates into CASSLFRTGTFYGYTF.

The chain is built from TRBV29-1 and TRBJ2-5, with 9 bases that match TRBD2. Germline V gives CDR1 SQVTM, CDR2 ANQGSEA. Trimming at V came to 6 bases and at J to 5 bases, leaving 4 bases not matched to a gene. There are 12 residues in the CDR3. CDR3 nucleotide sequence: TGCAGCGTCATACTAGCGGGTGAGACCCAGTACTTC. Translated, it gives CSVILAGETQYF. Complete variable domain (other parts from reference TRBV29-1 and TRBJ2-5): SAVISQKPSRDICQRGTSLTIQCQVDSQVTMMFWYRQQPGQSLTLIATANQGSEATYESGFVIDKFPISRPNLTFSTLTVSNMSPEDSSIYLCSVILAGETQYFGPGTRLLVL.

This clone was picked up a small number of times. This sequence joins TRBV27 and TRBJ1-3; D ambiguous. Trimming left V 6 bases short and J 0 bases short, with 9 bases between. This CDR3 has 14 amino acids. Germline CDR1 and CDR2: MNHEY and SMNVEV (reference sequence). The CDR3 protein is CASSPILSGNTIYF. Here the CDR3 DNA reads TGTGCCAGCAGCCCTATCCTCTCTGGAAACACCATATATTTT.

The V and J genes are TRBV7-2 and TRBJ1-1; TRBD1 aligns across 7 bases. There are 15 residues in the CDR3. Germline loops: CDR1 SGHTA, CDR2 FQGNSA. V lost 1 base to trimming and J lost 2 bases; unmatched junction nucleotides: 4. The chain's CDR3 is CASSLGGTANTEAFF. CDR3 bases: TGTGCCAGCAGCTTAGGAGGGACAGCCAACACTGAAGCTTTCTTT.

A single count supports this clone. The gene calls are TRBV7-2 and TRBJ1-1; the D is unclear. The CDR3 contains 12 residues. Germline CDR1 is SGHTA and CDR2 is FQGNSA. V shed 3 bases and J shed 0 bases, with 2 bases lying between them. The CDR3 DNA reads TGTGCCAGCAGCTTTATGAACACTGAAGCTTTCTTT. Protein sequence: CASSFMNTEAFF.

The rearrangement joins TRBV3-1 (or the pseudogene TRBV3-2) to TRBJ1-6, with TRBD1 matching over 9 bases. There are 17 residues in the CDR3. In germline, CDR1 is LGHDT, CDR2 YNNKEL (reference sequence). V lost 8 bases and J lost 1; bases outside the gene matches: 9. The CDR3 DNA reads as TGTGCCAGCGGGGGACAGGGAATGACGTCCTATAATTCACCCCTCCACTTT. Its translation is CASGGQGMTSYNSPLHF.

This chain connects TRBV6-6 to TRBJ1-1; D may be TRBD1 (5 bases). Trimming stripped 2 bases from V and 2 bases from J, with 6 bases between. CDR3 size: 13 residues. Germline loops: CDR1 MNHNY, CDR2 SVGAGI (reference sequence). The CDR3 loop is CASSYRGNTEAFF. The CDR3 DNA sequence: TGTGCCAGCAGTTACAGGGGCAACACTGAAGCTTTCTTT.

V usage is TRBV6-5 and J usage is TRBJ2-5, with 7 bases matching TRBD1. J gave up 2 bases and V 8 bases, and 8 bases lay outside the gene matches. Germline CDR1 and CDR2: MNHEY and SVGAGI. The CDR3 sequence is 14 residues long. The DNA of the CDR3 is TGTGCCAGCGGCCCGGGACAGCCTCAAGAGACCCAGTACTTC. Its protein is CASGPGQPQETQYF.

V is TRBV7-9 and J is TRBJ1-2, with a weak D call TRBD1 (5 bases). V was clipped by 7 bases and J by 8 bases, with 26 bases between them. Germline-derived CDR1 and CDR2 are SEHNR and FQNEAQ (reference sequence). This CDR3 spans 16 amino acids. The CDR3 region is CASTKTVGRVHGGYTF. The CDR3 DNA sequence: TGTGCCAGCACCAAAACGGTGGGCAGGGTCCACGGAGGCTACACCTTC.

The chain is built from TRBV2 and TRBJ2-7; 12 bases are shared with TRBD1. Germline V CDR1 and CDR2: SNHLY, FYNNEI. V shed 9 bases, J shed 4 bases, and the junction held 10 bases outside the gene matches. The CDR3 is 15 amino acids. The CDR3 region is CASRGTGGFLYEQYF. The CDR3 DNA reads TGTGCCAGTCGGGGGACAGGGGGCTTCCTGTACGAGCAGTACTTC.

The gene calls are TRBV14 and TRBJ1-6, with 7 bases matching TRBD1. This CDR3 contains 15 residues. V lost 1 base to trimming and J lost 7 bases; unmatched junction nucleotides: 4. Germline V gene data show CDR1 as SGHDN and CDR2 as FVKESK. The CDR3 loop reads CASSQVTGLNSPLHF. CDR3 nucleotides: TGTGCCAGCAGCCAAGTGACAGGGCTAAATTCACCCCTCCACTTT.

V gene TRBV28 combines with J gene TRBJ1-2; tentative D call: TRBD1 (6 bases). This CDR3 has 14 amino acids. V was trimmed by 6 bases and J by 4 bases, leaving 15 bases between them. Germline CDR1 is MDHEN and CDR2 is SYDVKM. The CDR3 DNA is TGTGCCAGCAGAATCGGGACACTGGTCTATGGCTACACCTTC. As protein: CASRIGTLVYGYTF.

The DNA of the CDR3 is TGCGCCAGCAGCCAACAACAGGGGGCAACCTACAATGAGCAGTTCTTC. Translated: CASSQQQGATYNEQFF. The chain combines TRBV4-1 with TRBJ2-1; 9 bases align to TRBD1. This CDR3 region has 16 residues. The trim removed 2 bases at V and 2 bases at J, leaving 4 bases unmatched. The germline gives CDR1 MGHRA, CDR2 YSYEKL.

The chain is built from TRBV6-5 and TRBJ1-4; D is unclear. CDR1 MNHEY and CDR2 SVGAGI come from the germline V gene. Trimming cost V 0 bases and J 7 bases, with 9 bases left between them. The length of the CDR3 is 14 residues. The CDR3 protein is CASSYSGVSEKLFF. CDR3 DNA sequence: TGTGCCAGCAGTTACTCGGGAGTCAGTGAAAAACTGTTTTTT.

In the case of this clone: Distinct nucleotide sequences in the sample also encode this CDR3. The chain's CDR3 is CASSLRGSGNTIYF. In DNA, the CDR3 is TGTGCCAGCAGCTTACGGGGGAGCGGAAACACCATATATTTT. This chain connects TRBV7-2 to TRBJ1-3, with D possibly being TRBD1 (5 bases). Germline CDR1 and CDR2: SGHTA and FQGNSA. CDR3 length: 14 residues. V was cut by 2 bases and J by 4 bases, with 9 bases left in between.

This clone has a single count. The J gene is TRBJ2-3, the V gene TRBV7-9; TRBD2 is a possible D gene (5 bases). Germline CDR1 and CDR2: SEHNR and FQNEAQ (reference sequence). V dropped 1 base and J dropped 5 bases, with 13 bases sitting between them. The CDR3 has 15 amino acids. CDR3 sequence reads: CASSLGIGVQDTQYF. In nucleotides, the CDR3 is TGTGCCAGCAGCTTAGGTATCGGGGTGCAAGATACGCAGTATTTT.

A single count supports this clone. The chain combines TRBV5-4 with TRBJ2-3, with D perhaps TRBD1 (6 bases). V was trimmed by 0 bases and J by 1 base, leaving 9 bases between them. Per the germline V gene, CDR1 is SGHNT and CDR2 is YYREEE (reference sequence). CDR3 length equals 15 residues. For the CDR3, the DNA is TGTGCCAGCAGCTTGGGGGGGCCTCGCACAGATACGCAGTATTTT. Its translation is CASSLGGPRTDTQYF.

The chain recombines TRBV19 with TRBJ1-1; no clear D. Germline V lookup: CDR1 LNHDA, CDR2 SQIVND (reference sequence). The length of the CDR3 is 15 residues. With 2 bases removed from V and 1 base from J, the gap between germline ends came to 11 bases. DNA of the CDR3: TGTGCCAGTAGTATAAGCTCGGTGAGGAACACTGAAGCTTTCTTT. It codes for CASSISSVRNTEAFF.

This chain links TRBV7-9 with TRBJ1-2; 8 bases match TRBD1. The germline gives CDR1 SEHNR, CDR2 FQNEAQ (reference sequence). Trimming at V came to 3 bases and at J to 6 bases, leaving 9 bases not matched to a gene. The CDR3 loop spans 15 amino acids. The CDR3 DNA reads as TGTGCCAGCAGCTTCCCGGACAGGGAAGCTGATGGCTACACCTTC. Its translation: CASSFPDREADGYTF. Full variable domain (rest looked up from reference TRBV7-9 and TRBJ1-2): DTGVSQNPRHKITKRGQNVTFRCDPISEHNRLYWYRQTLGQGPEFLTYFQNEAQLEKSRLLSDRFSAERPKGSFSTLEIQRTEQGDSAMYLCASSFPDREADGYTFGSGTRLTVV.